What follows is one T cell receptor (beta chain) and its context. The target antigen is unknown. Mismatch with germline at one junction end may stem from a read error. This entry belongs to a study of cytomegalovirus exposure and HLA in healthy donors. For the study at large: There were over 350 genotyped donors. Of these, 81% fell in the genetic ancestry cluster associated with self-reported Caucasian donors. Overall study results and limits: Diagnosis of cytomegalovirus status made by the classifier reportedly showed high specificity and sensitivity. Later analysis revealed greater clonal expansion in HLA-associated TCR beta chains than in equally common others.

PCR involved 60 Vbeta and 13 Jbeta primers. The assay was immunoSEQ multiplex PCR, and TCRdb's table has in-frame clones only and misses some. Of 130,000 or so clones listed, about four fifths are singletons. This CDR3 comprises 14 residues. Germline V CDR1 and CDR2: MNHNS, SASEGT. The sequence derives from a man aged 18 to 30 in good health and CMV-seropositive. Sequenced input: PBMCs. The chain combines TRBV6-1 with TRBJ1-1; unclear D gene. The CDR3, as DNA: TGTGCCAGCAGTGAAGGTATTCAGATGACTGAAACTTTCTTT. The encoded protein is CASSEGIQMTETFF.